A selection of T cell receptor beta chains follows, all from one sample in a study of beta chain features in type 1 diabetes. Using immunoSEQ multiplex PCR, the repertoire was profiled, and TCRdb retains in-frame clones only, with some absent. The profile shows more than 250,000 clones, 24% of them singletons. Material: naive CD4+ T cells from blood. These receptors were collected from a woman between 25 and 40 years old with type 1 diabetes. Each CDR3 is given with its conserved first and last residue. D genes are given only for firm matches. Clone size appears in some rows only: once, few, many, or a class for an expanded clone.

abundance: -
v_gene: TRBV7-9
d_gene: TRBD1
j_gene: TRBJ2-5
CDR3aa: CASSLTGGETQYF
CDR3nt: TGTGCCAGCAGCTTGACAGGGGGAGAGACCCAGTACTTC

abundance: -
v_gene: TRBV28
d_gene: TRBD1
j_gene: TRBJ2-3
CDR3aa: CASSIGQGGDTQYF
CDR3nt: TGTGCCAGCAGTATAGGACAGGGCGGAGATACGCAGTATTTT

abundance: few
v_gene: TRBV7-2
d_gene: -
j_gene: TRBJ2-5
CDR3aa: CASSVPRQQETQYF
CDR3nt: TGTGCCAGCAGCGTCCCGAGACAGCAAGAGACCCAGTACTTC

abundance: few
v_gene: TRBV5-1
d_gene: -
j_gene: TRBJ2-1
CDR3aa: CASSLVGSEQFF
CDR3nt: TGCGCCAGCAGCTTGGTTGGCAGTGAGCAGTTCTTC

abundance: -
v_gene: TRBV19
d_gene: TRBD2
j_gene: TRBJ2-1
CDR3aa: CAIKAGGIRNEQFF
CDR3nt: TGTGCCATCAAAGCGGGAGGGATCAGAAATGAGCAGTTCTTC

abundance: -
v_gene: TRBV13
d_gene: TRBD1
j_gene: TRBJ1-2
CDR3aa: CASSLGDRGDYGYTF
CDR3nt: TGTGCCAGCAGCTTAGGGGACAGGGGGGACTATGGCTACACCTTC

abundance: few
v_gene: TRBV4-2
d_gene: -
j_gene: TRBJ1-5
CDR3aa: CASSQDEGPWPQHF
CDR3nt: TGTGCCAGCAGCCAAGACGAGGGCCCTTGGCCCCAGCATTTT

abundance: few
v_gene: TRBV4-2
d_gene: TRBD2
j_gene: TRBJ2-1
CDR3aa: CASSRAGTSGRDNEQFF
CDR3nt: TGTGCCAGCAGCCGAGCCGGGACTAGCGGGAGGGACAATGAGCAGTTCTTC

abundance: once
v_gene: TRBV30
d_gene: TRBD1
j_gene: TRBJ1-2
CDR3aa: CACLGQGVRGYTF
CDR3nt: TGTGCCTGCCTGGGACAGGGGGTTCGGGGCTACACCTTC

abundance: few
v_gene: TRBV5-1
d_gene: TRBD1
j_gene: TRBJ2-5
CDR3aa: CASSAQGAGETQYF
CDR3nt: TGCGCCAGCAGCGCTCAGGGGGCTGGCGAGACCCAGTACTTC

abundance: -
v_gene: TRBV29-1
d_gene: -
j_gene: TRBJ1-1
CDR3aa: CSVAPRLLNTEAFF
CDR3nt: TGCAGCGTTGCCCCCAGACTACTGAACACTGAAGCTTTCTTT

abundance: few
v_gene: TRBV11-2
d_gene: TRBD2
j_gene: TRBJ2-1
CDR3aa: CASSFLAGEAHEQFF
CDR3nt: TGTGCCAGCAGCTTCCTTGCGGGAGAAGCGCATGAGCAGTTCTTC

abundance: few
v_gene: TRBV10-3
d_gene: -
j_gene: TRBJ1-5
CDR3aa: CATRTVIDSNQPQHF
CDR3nt: TGTGCCACCAGGACAGTCATAGATAGCAATCAGCCCCAGCATTTT

abundance: few
v_gene: TRBV10-2
d_gene: TRBD1
j_gene: TRBJ2-2
CDR3aa: CASSSGQGPELFF
CDR3nt: TGCGCCAGCAGTTCGGGACAGGGCCCGGAGCTGTTTTTT

abundance: -
v_gene: TRBV7-9
d_gene: -
j_gene: TRBJ2-6
CDR3aa: CASSRTSPGANVLTF
CDR3nt: TGTGCCAGCAGCCGTACTAGTCCTGGGGCCAACGTCCTGACTTTC

abundance: -
v_gene: TRBV10-3
d_gene: -
j_gene: TRBJ2-7
CDR3aa: CAAQTVREEEQYF
CDR3nt: TGTGCCGCGCAGACGGTCAGGGAAGAAGAGCAGTACTTC

abundance: few
v_gene: TRBV7-3
d_gene: -
j_gene: TRBJ1-1
CDR3aa: CASSREVNTEAFF
CDR3nt: TGTGCCAGCAGCCGAGAGGTGAACACTGAAGCTTTCTTT

abundance: -
v_gene: TRBV28
d_gene: -
j_gene: TRBJ1-5
CDR3aa: CASRPSGGSSDSNQPQHF
CDR3nt: TGTGCCAGCAGACCCTCCGGGGGTTCGTCGGATAGCAATCAGCCCCAGCATTTT

abundance: -
v_gene: TRBV11-1
d_gene: TRBD2
j_gene: TRBJ2-7
CDR3aa: CASSWTSGSYEQYF
CDR3nt: TGTGCCAGCAGCTGGACTAGCGGTTCCTACGAGCAGTACTTC

abundance: few
v_gene: TRBV29-1
d_gene: -
j_gene: TRBJ2-7
CDR3aa: CSVARSDEQYF
CDR3nt: TGCAGCGTTGCCCGATCGGACGAGCAGTACTTC

abundance: -
v_gene: TRBV30
d_gene: TRBD1
j_gene: TRBJ1-4
CDR3aa: CACDRGQNRKLFF
CDR3nt: TGTGCCTGCGACAGGGGGCAAAATCGAAAACTGTTTTTT

abundance: -
v_gene: TRBV6-1
d_gene: -
j_gene: TRBJ2-3
CDR3aa: CASSESGDTQYF
CDR3nt: TGTGCCAGCAGTGAAAGCGGGGATACGCAGTATTTT

abundance: few
v_gene: TRBV29-1
d_gene: TRBD1
j_gene: TRBJ2-5
CDR3aa: CSVNRGQETQYF
CDR3nt: TGCAGCGTAAACAGGGGCCAAGAGACCCAGTACTTC

abundance: -
v_gene: TRBV19
d_gene: -
j_gene: TRBJ2-4
CDR3aa: CASSVTTKNIQYF
CDR3nt: TGTGCCTCGTCGGTGACAACTAAAAACATTCAGTACTTC

abundance: -
v_gene: TRBV18
d_gene: -
j_gene: TRBJ2-1
CDR3aa: CASSPQREQGNEQFF
CDR3nt: TGTGCCAGCTCACCACAACGGGAGCAAGGAAATGAGCAGTTCTTC

abundance: few
v_gene: TRBV7-9
d_gene: TRBD2
j_gene: TRBJ2-7
CDR3aa: CASSLLAGRYEQYF
CDR3nt: TGTGCCAGCAGCTTACTAGCGGGACGGTACGAGCAGTACTTC